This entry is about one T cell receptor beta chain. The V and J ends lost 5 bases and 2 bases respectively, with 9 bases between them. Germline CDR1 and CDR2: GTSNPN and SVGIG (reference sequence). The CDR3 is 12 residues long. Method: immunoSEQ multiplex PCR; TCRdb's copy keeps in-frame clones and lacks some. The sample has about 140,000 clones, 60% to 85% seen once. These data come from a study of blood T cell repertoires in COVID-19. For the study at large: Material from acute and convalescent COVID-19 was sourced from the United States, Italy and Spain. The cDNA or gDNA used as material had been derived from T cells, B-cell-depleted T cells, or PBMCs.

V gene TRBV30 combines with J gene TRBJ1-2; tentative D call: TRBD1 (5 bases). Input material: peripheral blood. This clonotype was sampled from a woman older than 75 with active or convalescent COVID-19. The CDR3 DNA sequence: TGTGCCTGGGGGCGGGGGAACTATGGCTACACCTTC. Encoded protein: CAWGRGNYGYTF.